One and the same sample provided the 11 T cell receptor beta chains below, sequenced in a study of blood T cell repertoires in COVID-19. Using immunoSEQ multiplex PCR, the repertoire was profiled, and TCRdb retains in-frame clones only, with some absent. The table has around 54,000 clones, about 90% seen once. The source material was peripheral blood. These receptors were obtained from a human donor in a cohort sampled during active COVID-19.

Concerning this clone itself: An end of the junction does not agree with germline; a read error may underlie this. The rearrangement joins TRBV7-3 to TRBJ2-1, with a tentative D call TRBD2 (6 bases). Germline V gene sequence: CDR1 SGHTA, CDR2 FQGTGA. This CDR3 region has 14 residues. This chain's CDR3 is CASSLGDSNNEQFF. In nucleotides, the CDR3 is TGTGCCAGCAGCTTAGGGGACTCCAACAATGAGCAGTTCTTC.

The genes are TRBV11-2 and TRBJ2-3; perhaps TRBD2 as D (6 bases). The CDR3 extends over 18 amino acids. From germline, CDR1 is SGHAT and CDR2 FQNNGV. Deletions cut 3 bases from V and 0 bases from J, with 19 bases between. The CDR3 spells CASSFISGTPVSTDTQYF. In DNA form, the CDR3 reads TGTGCCAGCAGCTTTATTAGCGGAACCCCCGTAAGCACAGATACGCAGTATTTT.

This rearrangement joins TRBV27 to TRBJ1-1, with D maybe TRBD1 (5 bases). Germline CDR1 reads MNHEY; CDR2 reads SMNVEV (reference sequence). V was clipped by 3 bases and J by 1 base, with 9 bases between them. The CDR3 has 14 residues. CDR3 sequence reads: CASSFTGPNTEAFF. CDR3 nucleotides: TGTGCCAGCAGTTTCACAGGCCCGAACACTGAAGCTTTCTTT.

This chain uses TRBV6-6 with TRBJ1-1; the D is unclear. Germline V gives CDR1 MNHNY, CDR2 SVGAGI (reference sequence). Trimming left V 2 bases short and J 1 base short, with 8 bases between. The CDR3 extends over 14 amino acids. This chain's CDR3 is CASSYEGSNTEAFF. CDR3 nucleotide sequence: TGTGCCAGCAGTTACGAGGGTTCGAACACTGAAGCTTTCTTT.

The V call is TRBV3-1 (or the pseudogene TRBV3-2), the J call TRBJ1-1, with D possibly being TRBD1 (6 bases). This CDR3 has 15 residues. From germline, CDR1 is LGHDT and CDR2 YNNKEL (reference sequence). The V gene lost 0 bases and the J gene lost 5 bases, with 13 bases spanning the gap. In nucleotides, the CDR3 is TGTGCCAGCAGCCAAGATGGACTAGGGGGTACTGAAGCTTTCTTT. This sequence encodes CASSQDGLGGTEAFF.

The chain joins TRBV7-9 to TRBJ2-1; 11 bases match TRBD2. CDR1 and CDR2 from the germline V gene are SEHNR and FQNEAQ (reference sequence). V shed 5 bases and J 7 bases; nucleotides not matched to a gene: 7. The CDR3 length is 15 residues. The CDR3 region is CASSTDSGRGNEQFF. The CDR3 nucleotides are TGTGCCAGCAGCACAGATAGCGGGAGGGGAAATGAGCAGTTCTTC.

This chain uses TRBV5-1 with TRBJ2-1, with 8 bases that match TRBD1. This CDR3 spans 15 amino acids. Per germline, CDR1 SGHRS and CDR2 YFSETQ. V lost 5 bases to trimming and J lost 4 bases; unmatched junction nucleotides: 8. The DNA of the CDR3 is TGCGCCAGCAGTCCCCGGCAGGGGGCATACAATGAGCAGTTCTTC. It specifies CASSPRQGAYNEQFF.

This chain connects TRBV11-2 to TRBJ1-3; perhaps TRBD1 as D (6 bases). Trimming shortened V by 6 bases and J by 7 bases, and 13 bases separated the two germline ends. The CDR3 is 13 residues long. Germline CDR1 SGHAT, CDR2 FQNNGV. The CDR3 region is CASSHRVSNTIYF. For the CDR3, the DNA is TGTGCCAGCAGTCACAGGGTGAGCAACACCATATATTTT.

The DNA for the CDR3 is TGTGCCAGCAGCCAACAGGCGACTAGCGGCCTTGAGCAGTTCTTC. Residues: CASSQQATSGLEQFF. This chain connects TRBV3-1 (or the pseudogene TRBV3-2) to TRBJ2-1, with 9 nucleotides matching TRBD2. The length of the CDR3 is 15 residues. The trim removed 2 bases at V and 9 bases at J, leaving 8 bases unmatched. Germline loops: CDR1 LGHDT, CDR2 YNNKEL (reference sequence).

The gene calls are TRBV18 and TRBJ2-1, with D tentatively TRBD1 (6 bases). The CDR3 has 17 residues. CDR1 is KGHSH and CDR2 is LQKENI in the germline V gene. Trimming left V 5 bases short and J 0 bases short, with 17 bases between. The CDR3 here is CASSEPGTTSSYNEQFF. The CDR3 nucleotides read TGTGCCAGCTCAGAACCCGGGACAACTAGCTCCTACAATGAGCAGTTCTTC.

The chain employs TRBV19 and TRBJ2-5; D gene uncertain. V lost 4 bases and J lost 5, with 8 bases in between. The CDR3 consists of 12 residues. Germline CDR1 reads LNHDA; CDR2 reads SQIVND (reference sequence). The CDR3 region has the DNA TGTGCCAGTAGTACCACTCGGGAGACCCAGTACTTC. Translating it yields CASSTTRETQYF.